These 22 T cell receptor beta chains were sequenced from one sample in a study of vaccination and CD4 T cells after COVID-19 (dated by TCRdb to 2022 to 2024). Their cognate antigens are unknown. This specimen's treatment or condition label, per the study, means: approximately nine-day PBMC culture with coronavirus spike peptide pools or control peptides (ViraFEST assay). The library came from PCR. Sequencing was carried out with an Illumina iSeq 100. At the Johns Hopkins FTIC core, DNA from the cultured CD4+ T cells underwent TCR sequencing with the Oncomine TCR Beta short-read assay. TCRdb applied fastp at Q25 and MiXCR to the public reads, then kept only in-frame beta chains. When rows share a CDR3 protein, they turn into one entry using the most common DNA and genes. The sample table records 3,500 to 4,500 distinct CDR3 sequences; around 35% of these occur just once. The top ten hold about 61% of the sample.

Here the sequenced sample was CD4+ T cells from blood, cultured in vitro, taken after SARS-CoV-2 vaccination. Source of these receptors: a human donor who had recovered from COVID-19.

The chain couples TRBV6-2 or TRBV6-3 to TRBJ1-5; D is ambiguous. This CDR3 region has 13 residues. The V gene lost 7 bases and the J gene lost 7 bases, with 14 bases spanning the gap. The V gene's germline CDR1 is MNHEY and CDR2 SVGEGT. The CDR3 loop reads CASTASLNQPQHF. The CDR3, as DNA: TGTGCCAGCACCGCCAGTCTCAACCAGCCCCAGCATTTT.

The chain links TRBV30 to TRBJ2-5; D is perhaps TRBD1 (6 bases). Between the trimmed V and J ends, which lost 2 bases and 1 base, there was a span of 8 bases. CDR1 and CDR2 from the germline V gene are GTSNPN and SVGIG (reference sequence). CDR3 length equals 13 residues. DNA of the CDR3: TGTGCCTGGAGTCGACAGGCCCAAGAGACCCAGTACTTC. As protein: CAWSRQAQETQYF.

The rearrangement uses TRBV27 and TRBJ2-1; no firm D call. Trimming left V 6 bases short and J 7 bases short, with 13 bases between. CDR1 and CDR2 from the germline V gene are MNHEY and SMNVEV (reference sequence). The CDR3 has 13 amino acids. The CDR3 protein is CASRGFSGNEQFF. The CDR3 bases are TGTGCCAGCAGGGGGTTCTCCGGGAATGAGCAGTTCTTC.

The rearrangement links TRBV20-1 to TRBJ2-3; D not certain. CDR3 size: 14 residues. CDR1 and CDR2 from the germline V gene are DFQATT and SNEGSKA (reference sequence). The ends were cut back, 7 bases at V and 7 bases at J, with 21 bases in the middle. The DNA of the CDR3 is TGCAGTGTGGTGGAACCCAGAGTTTCATATACGCAGTATTTT. Amino acids: CSVVEPRVSYTQYF.

The chain has TRBV29-1 and TRBJ2-2; the D gene is possibly TRBD2 (6 bases). Trimming removed 6 bases from V and 3 bases from J, with 17 bases in between. This CDR3 region has 15 residues. CDR1 SQVTM and CDR2 ANQGSEA come from the germline V gene. CDR3 in amino acids: CSVALMTGDTGELFF. The CDR3 DNA follows: TGCAGCGTAGCTTTAATGACGGGGGACACCGGGGAGCTGTTTTTT.

The chain links TRBV6-5 to TRBJ1-1; D is uncertain. The CDR3 has 14 residues. Germline V CDR1 and CDR2: MNHEY, SVGAGI. The V end lost 2 bases, the J end lost 1 base, and 8 bases lay between the germline ends. As DNA, the CDR3 is TGTGCCAGCAGTTACGCGACTGCGAACACTGAAGCTTTCTTT. Translation gives CASSYATANTEAFF.

A few counts support this clonotype. The rearrangement links TRBV28 to TRBJ1-5; TRBD1 agrees at 10 bases. The CDR3 is 16 amino acids. V shed 7 bases and J 13 bases; nucleotides not matched to a gene: 19. Germline loops: CDR1 MDHEN, CDR2 SYDVKM. CDR3 in DNA: TGTGCCAGCACTTCCCTTCGAAGACAGGGGGCCGGCAAGCAGCATTTT. This gives the protein CASTSLRRQGAGKQHF.

The chain uses TRBV10-2 and TRBJ1-2; D is unclear. With 2 bases removed from V and 13 bases from J, the gap between germline ends came to 14 bases. The CDR3 totals 12 residues. The germline CDR1 and CDR2 sequences are WSHSY and SAAADI. In DNA form, the CDR3 reads TGCGCCAGCAGTGAGATGGAGGCCGCCGGCACCTTC. It is translated as CASSEMEAAGTF.

This chain joins TRBV7-9 and TRBJ1-2, with no clear D. Germline CDR1 reads SEHNR; CDR2 reads FQNEAQ (reference sequence). The CDR3 has 12 residues. Trimming took 4 bases from V and 4 from J, leaving 7 bases between them. CDR3 in DNA: TGTGCCAGCAGCTCAGGAGGCTATGGCTACACCTTC. This encodes CASSSGGYGYTF.

This clonotype occurred a few times. V usage is TRBV28 and J usage is TRBJ1-1; 8 bases are shared with TRBD1. The J segment lost 1 base and the V segment lost 2 bases, leaving 9 bases of the junction unmatched. Germline V CDR1 and CDR2: MDHEN, SYDVKM. The CDR3 is 17 amino acids. The CDR3 reads CASSLPGQAIRNTEAFF. For the CDR3, the DNA is TGTGCCAGCAGTTTACCGGGACAGGCCATCCGGAACACTGAAGCTTTCTTT. The entire variable domain, with the rest obtained from reference TRBV28 and TRBJ1-1, is as follows: DVKVTQSSRYLVKRTGEKVFLECVQDMDHENMFWYRQDPGLGLRLIYFSYDVKMKEKGDIPEGYSVSREKKERFSLILESASTNQTSMYLCASSLPGQAIRNTEAFFGQGTRLTVV.

This clonotype was observed a few times. The J gene is TRBJ1-5, the V gene TRBV15; D may be TRBD1 (6 bases). The V and J ends lost 5 bases and 2 bases respectively, with 19 bases between them. The CDR3 is 17 residues long. The germline CDR1 and CDR2 sequences are LNHNV and YYDKDF (reference sequence). As DNA, the CDR3 is TGTGCCACCAGCGCGAGACTGACAGGAGATGGCAATCAGCCCCAGCATTTT. Translation: CATSARLTGDGNQPQHF.

This clonotype rates as large. The chain recombines TRBV7-8 with TRBJ2-1, with 7 bases matching TRBD2. Germline V gene data show CDR1 as SGHVS and CDR2 as FQNEAQ. The CDR3 runs to 14 residues. V trimming: 5 bases; J trimming: 3 bases; junction bases outside the gene matches: 4. In DNA form, the CDR3 reads TGTGCCAGCAGCCTGAGGACTAGCTACAATGAGCAGTTCTTC. Translation: CASSLRTSYNEQFF.

The rearrangement uses TRBV5-6 and TRBJ2-7; D remains ambiguous. CDR1 is SGHDT and CDR2 is YYEEEE in the germline V gene. The CDR3 covers 15 residues. Trimming removed 4 bases from V and 7 bases from J, with 21 bases in between. The CDR3, as DNA: TGTGCCAGCAGCGCGTATACCCCAGGCCTGGGTGAGCAGTACTTC. The encoded protein is CASSAYTPGLGEQYF.

V gene TRBV21-1 combines with J gene TRBJ2-1; TRBD2 is taken as the D call from the table, unchecked against the DNA. TRBV21-1 is reported as a pseudogene. CDR3 length: 12 residues. CDR3 nucleotides: TGTGCCAGCGACTGGATGCGGGAGGGCCTCATCTTC. It encodes CASDWMREGLIF.

The rearrangement uses TRBV6-2 or TRBV6-3 and TRBJ1-1, with TRBD1 matching 9 bases. V lost 6 bases and J lost 4; bases outside the gene matches: 6. Germline loops: CDR1 MNHEY, CDR2 SVGEGT. There are 14 residues in the CDR3. The chain's CDR3 is CASSLDRGSTEAFF. CDR3 bases: TGTGCCAGCAGCTTGGACAGGGGCAGCACTGAAGCTTTCTTT.

The V gene is TRBV5-1, the J gene TRBJ2-2, with TRBD1 as a possible D gene (6 bases). V shed 4 bases and J shed 1 base, with 11 bases lying between them. Germline V CDR1 and CDR2: SGHRS, YFSETQ. The CDR3 is 15 residues long. CDR3: CASSPSGQNTGELFF. In DNA form, the CDR3 reads TGCGCCAGCAGCCCGTCGGGACAGAACACCGGGGAGCTGTTTTTT. The variable domain in full, with the rest retrieved from reference TRBV5-1 and TRBJ2-2, is KAGVTQTPRYLIKTRGQQVTLSCSPISGHRSVSWYQQTPGQGLQFLFEYFSETQRNKGNFPGRFSGRQFSNSRSEMNVSTLELGDSALYLCASSPSGQNTGELFFGEGSRLTVL.

The chain is built from TRBV24-1 and TRBJ2-3; no firm D call. The CDR3 is made up of 14 amino acids. V dropped 1 base and J dropped 2 bases, with 6 bases sitting between them. CDR1 is KGHDR, CDR2 SFDVKD, per germline. CDR3 sequence (DNA): TGTGCCACCAGTGATTTACAGCCCACAGATACGCAGTATTTT. Its translation: CATSDLQPTDTQYF.

A few counts support this clonotype. V and J are TRBV10-3 and TRBJ2-7; 7 bases map to TRBD1. Germline CDR1 is ENHRY and CDR2 is SYGVKD. This CDR3 has 12 amino acids. The V and J ends lost 11 bases and 4 bases, in that order; junction bases with no gene match: 8. The CDR3: CAARDREYEQYF. The CDR3 DNA sequence: TGTGCCGCCCGGGACAGAGAATACGAGCAGTACTTC.

V is TRBV15 and J is TRBJ1-4, with a possible D match to TRBD1 (5 bases). From germline, CDR1 is LNHNV and CDR2 YYDKDF (reference sequence). The CDR3 spans 15 residues. V was cut by 0 bases and J by 8 bases, with 13 bases left in between. The CDR3: CATSRDPGEGEKLFF. For the CDR3, the DNA is TGTGCCACCAGCAGAGATCCTGGGGAGGGGGAAAAACTGTTTTTT.

The chain has TRBV12-3 or TRBV12-4 and TRBJ2-2, with 7 bases that match TRBD2. There are 16 residues in the CDR3. V lost 6 bases to trimming and J lost 0 bases; unmatched junction nucleotides: 7. CDR3 region: CASSPPSGANTGELFF. DNA of the CDR3: TGTGCCAGCAGCCCTCCTAGCGGAGCGAACACCGGGGAGCTGTTTTTT.

The J gene is TRBJ2-2, the V gene TRBV28; 12 nucleotides align to TRBD2. The V gene's germline CDR1 is MDHEN and CDR2 SYDVKM. CDR3 size: 19 residues. V lost 0 bases to trimming and J lost 6 bases; unmatched junction nucleotides: 11. This CDR3 reads CASSLWWELAGGPSGELFF. The CDR3 DNA is TGTGCCAGCAGTTTATGGTGGGAGCTAGCGGGAGGGCCCTCCGGGGAGCTGTTTTTT.

This clonotype showed up just a few times. The V gene is TRBV7-9, the J gene TRBJ2-1, with D possibly TRBD2 on 7 matching bases. The CDR3 runs to 16 residues. Germline lookup yields CDR1 SEHNR and CDR2 FQNEAQ (reference sequence). Between the trimmed V and J ends, which lost 5 bases and 8 bases, there was a span of 22 bases. Written as DNA, the CDR3 is TGTGCCAGCAGCCGAACCAGGGGAGGGCCCTCGGATGAGCAGTTCTTC. Protein: CASSRTRGGPSDEQFF.